The sequence of this TCR beta chain was determined in a study of CD4 and CD8 cells across lung adenocarcinoma regions. CDR1 is SGHDT, CDR2 YYEEEE, per germline. V shed 4 bases, J shed 7 bases, and the junction held 3 bases outside the gene matches. The CDR3 contains 12 residues. In its sample, this clonotype was seen a few times. Donors had localized lung adenocarcinoma, a non-small cell lung cancer. TCRdb ran MiXCR on the PCR reads and lists one entry per CDR3 protein. The sample holds 13,000 or so distinct CDR3 sequences, roughly 50% seen once. What was sequenced was CD8+ T cells from the margin of a lung tumor. The rearrangement uses TRBV5-6 and TRBJ1-1; TRBD1 matches 8 bases. This clonotype was obtained from a male donor with lung adenocarcinoma. The CD4 and CD8 labels of this study may be unreliable. CDR3 loop: CASSLTGVEAFF. CDR3 nucleotides: TGTGCCAGCAGCCTGACAGGGGTTGAAGCTTTCTTT. Looking up the rest from reference TRBV5-6 and TRBJ1-1 gives the full variable domain: DAGVTQSPTHLIKTRGQQVTLRCSPKSGHDTVSWYQQALGQGPQFIFQYYEEEERQRGNFPDRFSGHQFPNYSSELNVNALLLGDSALYLCASSLTGVEAFFGQGTRLTVV.